These T cell receptor beta chains were read from a single sample in a study of T cell repertoires in cytomegalovirus infection. TCRdb redid the calling of the reads with MiXCR, one entry per CDR3 protein. The sample has 450,000 to 600,000 distinct CDR3 sequences, roughly 46% seen once. No antigen is known for these receptors. Sequenced material: cultured PBMCs, taken from culture after CMV antigen stimulation. The receptors here all came from a human donor in good health (CMV status not recorded). Some clones in this sample may be carry-over from other donors' samples. CDR3s leave out the opening cysteine and the closing phenylalanine or tryptophan. The order of the fields is V gene, CDR3 protein.

TRBV15 ATSHPWDTQY
TRBV7-8 ASSLWAGWTRGRENTEAF
TRBV7-6 ASSLGGAGAGTDTQY
TRBV7-2 ASSWGRGQETQY
TRBV5-1 ASSFVEGANYGYT
TRBV27 ASSLLGGEQY
TRBV2 ASSTLAASTDTQY
TRBV7-2 PKAGGETQY
TRBV12-5 ASGLVLGTDYNEQF
TRBV2 ASRTGLSNQPQH
TRBV20-1 SAGKTSGWDPYEQY
TRBV20-1 SAHRDGYEQY
TRBV20-1 SARTSGGVETQY
TRBV7-9 ASSPPSGPSSYEQY
TRBV7-2 ASSSMGQGATEAF
TRBV7-2 ASSSGGAVNEQY
TRBV7-2 ASSLPLAGLTDTQY
TRBV7-2 ASSLNGGPETQY
TRBV6-2/TRBV6-3 ASSYPPRISSGFGDYNEQF